The 6 T cell receptor beta chains given below trace back to one sample, sequenced in a study of shared clonotypes between healthy human individuals (dated by TCRdb to about 2020). Library prep was done by the immunoSEQ multiplex PCR assay. TCRdb stores this immuneACCESS table with in-frame sequences only. Part of the clones is absent; in the studies checked, under half of the shortfall reflects unresolved V genes, and no reason is known for the rest. The sample contains 980,000 or so clones, around three quarters of them found a single time. The top ten constitute about 1.5% of the sample. The specimen was memory CD4+ T cells sorted from blood. The cell subset or site label corresponds to: CD45RA-negative fraction. The receptors here all came from a man in his late teens or twenties in good health.

The chain joins TRBV5-1 to TRBJ2-3; possibly TRBD1 for D (6 bases). V lost 10 bases, J lost 2 bases, and 17 bases lay in between. The CDR3 sequence is 14 residues long. Germline assignment: CDR1 SGHRS and CDR2 YFSETQ. This CDR3 is CALYREDHTDTQYF. CDR3 sequence (DNA): TGCGCCCTATACAGGGAAGACCACACAGATACGCAGTATTTT.

The chain recombines TRBV10-3 with TRBJ1-2, with no clear D. V gave up 5 bases and J gave up 1 base, with 8 bases separating them. This CDR3 has 13 amino acids. Germline CDR1 ENHRY, CDR2 SYGVKD. The CDR3 coding sequence is TGTGCCATCAGTAAGGCGGATAACTATGGCTACACCTTC. As protein: CAISKADNYGYTF.

This chain connects TRBV25-1 to TRBJ1-2, with TRBD1 matching 7 bases. J gave up 2 bases and V 8 bases, and 5 bases lay outside the gene matches. The CDR3 has 13 amino acids. CDR1 and CDR2 from the germline V gene are MGHDK and SYGVNS. The CDR3 loop reads CASQGEANYGYTF. The CDR3 DNA is TGTGCCAGCCAGGGGGAAGCGAACTATGGCTACACCTTC.

The chain joins TRBV20-1 to TRBJ2-7, with D possibly being TRBD1 (5 bases). CDR1 DFQATT and CDR2 SNEGSKA come from the germline V gene (reference sequence). The CDR3 has 11 residues. Trimming shortened V by 6 bases and J by 5 bases, and 11 bases separated the two germline ends. Here the CDR3 reads CSAIGRDEQYF. The DNA for the CDR3 is TGCAGTGCAATTGGCAGGGACGAGCAGTACTTC.

This chain uses TRBV29-1 with TRBJ1-1; TRBD1 is a possible D gene (6 bases). The germline CDR1 and CDR2 sequences are SQVTM and ANQGSEA. The V end lost 6 bases, the J end lost 3 bases, and 17 bases lay between the germline ends. The CDR3 contains 14 residues. The CDR3 sequence: CSVRPGVIDTEAFF. The CDR3 region has the DNA TGCAGCGTGAGACCAGGGGTGATTGACACTGAAGCTTTCTTT.

The chain uses TRBV7-2 and TRBJ2-1, with D perhaps TRBD2 (6 bases). Per the germline V gene, CDR1 is SGHTA and CDR2 is FQGNSA. The CDR3 totals 15 residues. The germline V and J ends were trimmed by 2 bases and 6 bases, with 14 bases remaining between them. In nucleotides, the CDR3 is TGTGCCAGCAGCTTATGGCTAGCGCAGGGCAATGAGCAGTTCTTC. Residues: CASSLWLAQGNEQFF.